This is a list of T cell receptor beta chains from one sample in a study of blood T cell repertoires in COVID-19. Repertoires were generated with immunoSEQ multiplex PCR, while TCRdb's copy carries only in-frame clones and drops some. The sample has about 190,000 clones; 80% to 95% are singletons. The sample comprised peripheral blood. All receptors derive from a middle-aged man with acute or convalescent COVID-19. CDR3s include the opening cysteine and the closing phenylalanine or tryptophan. The order of the fields is D gene, clone size, J gene, V gene, CDR3 protein, CDR3 DNA. The D gene is left open where the match is weak. Rows may omit the clone size; those that give it use once, few, many or a size class.

>TRBD1|NA|TRBJ2-2|TRBV4-3
CASRFGQGAIGELFF
TGCGCCAGCAGATTCGGACAGGGGGCGATCGGGGAGCTGTTTTTT
>TRBD1|once|TRBJ2-2|TRBV6-4
CGSKVGTDNTGELFF
TGTGGCAGCAAGGTTGGGACAGACAATACCGGGGAGCTGTTTTTT
>TRBD1|NA|TRBJ2-2|TRBV9
CASSVGQGANTGELFF
TGTGCCAGCAGCGTAGGCCAGGGGGCGAACACCGGGGAGCTGTTTTTT
>NA|few|TRBJ2-1|TRBV28
CASNSPPEGNEQFF
TGTGCCAGCAACAGCCCTCCAGAAGGCAATGAGCAGTTCTTC
>NA|few|TRBJ1-2|TRBV7-3
CASSLRGGDGYTF
TGTGCCAGCAGCCTTAGAGGGGGAGATGGCTACACCTTC
>NA|NA|TRBJ2-3|TRBV5-1
CASSLGTAQTDTQYF
TGCGCCAGCAGCTTGGGGACTGCCCAAACAGATACGCAGTATTTT
>TRBD1|NA|TRBJ1-1|TRBV6-6
CASSYWTGAQNTEAFF
TGTGCCAGCAGTTACTGGACAGGGGCTCAGAACACTGAAGCTTTCTTT
>TRBD2|NA|TRBJ2-1|TRBV3-1/TRBV3-2
CASSLTWTSAYNEQFF
TGTGCCAGCAGCCTCACATGGACTAGCGCATACAATGAGCAGTTCTTC
>TRBD1|NA|TRBJ2-7|TRBV5-1
CASSLGYRTGGEDEQYF
TGCGCCAGCAGCTTGGGGTATCGGACAGGGGGAGAGGACGAGCAGTACTTC
>TRBD1|NA|TRBJ1-1|TRBV7-8
CASSLGQAQNTEAFF
TGTGCCAGCAGCCTAGGACAGGCCCAGAACACTGAAGCTTTCTTT
>NA|few|TRBJ2-6|TRBV14
CASSHGVSGANVLTF
TGTGCCAGCAGCCACGGAGTCTCTGGGGCCAACGTCCTGACTTTC
>NA|NA|TRBJ2-7|TRBV7-2
CASRATGSDEQYF
TGTGCCAGCAGGGCAACAGGGTCAGACGAGCAGTACTTC
>TRBD1|NA|TRBJ1-4|TRBV5-8
CASSLAGQGHEKLFF
TGTGCCAGCAGCTTGGCCGGACAGGGGCATGAAAAACTGTTTTTT
>TRBD2|NA|TRBJ2-2|TRBV4-3
CASSQDPPGGGRTGELFF
TGCGCCAGCAGCCAAGATCCCCCGGGCGGGGGGCGCACCGGGGAGCTGTTTTTT
>NA|NA|TRBJ1-6|TRBV21-1
CASSRDRGHLYLECWYNSPLHF
TGTGCCAGCAGCCGGGACAGGGGGCATCTGTATCTTGAGTGCTGGTATAATTCACCCCTCCACTTT
>NA|NA|TRBJ1-5|TRBV19
CASRWGGLINQPQHF
TGTGCCAGTAGATGGGGGGGCCTCATCAATCAGCCCCAGCATTTT
>NA|NA|TRBJ2-1|TRBV27
CASSLASSYNEQFF
TGTGCCAGCAGTTTAGCGAGCTCCTACAATGAGCAGTTCTTC
>TRBD1|NA|TRBJ2-7|TRBV3-1/TRBV3-2
CASSQTGPGHEQYF
TGTGCCAGCAGCCAGACAGGGCCTGGACACGAGCAGTACTTC
>NA|NA|TRBJ2-1|TRBV7-3
CASSLAPGDEQFF
TGTGCCAGCAGCTTAGCTCCAGGGGATGAGCAGTTCTTC
>NA|few|TRBJ1-2|TRBV6-5
CASSRRGINYGYTF
TGTGCCAGCAGCCGGCGGGGAATAAACTATGGCTACACCTTC
>NA|NA|TRBJ1-5|TRBV18
CASSPPGGSYSNQPQHF
TGTGCCAGCTCACCACCTGGTGGGAGCTATAGCAATCAGCCCCAGCATTTT
>TRBD2|NA|TRBJ2-2|TRBV7-6
CASSTPGQRGGGWTGELFF
TGTGCCAGCAGCACCCCTGGACAGCGGGGGGGCGGGTGGACCGGGGAGCTGTTTTTT
>TRBD1|NA|TRBJ2-7|TRBV28
CASSRRQGISYEQYF
TGTGCCAGCAGTCGACGACAGGGGATCTCCTACGAGCAGTACTTC
>NA|once|TRBJ1-2|TRBV28
CASSFFNYGYTF
TGTGCCAGCAGTTTCTTCAACTATGGCTACACCTTC
>TRBD1|NA|TRBJ1-3|TRBV28
CASSQTGGGNTIYF
TGTGCCAGCAGTCAAACAGGGGGTGGAAACACCATATATTTT
>NA|NA|TRBJ2-7|TRBV6-5
CASSRVTPGWEQYF
TGTGCCAGCAGCCGGGTCACTCCCGGCTGGGAGCAGTACTTC
>NA|once|TRBJ1-2|TRBV2
CASSEFRESGYTF
TGTGCCAGCAGTGAATTCAGGGAATCTGGCTACACCTTC
>TRBD1|NA|TRBJ1-2|TRBV28
CASSLQGARGYTF
TGTGCCAGCAGTTTACAGGGGGCGCGGGGCTACACCTTC
>NA|NA|TRBJ2-7|TRBV7-3
CASSPDGEYEQYF
TGTGCCAGCAGCCCGGACGGGGAGTACGAGCAGTACTTC
>NA|NA|TRBJ1-4|TRBV24-1
CATQEDATNEKLFF
TGTGCCACCCAGGAGGACGCAACTAATGAAAAACTGTTTTTT
>TRBD1|NA|TRBJ2-1|TRBV27
CASSGMGQGAGEQFF
TGTGCCAGCAGCGGAATGGGACAGGGGGCCGGTGAGCAGTTCTTC
>NA|NA|TRBJ1-1|TRBV6-4
CASRKDSEGPEAFF
TGTGCCAGCAGAAAGGACAGTGAGGGACCTGAAGCTTTCTTT
>NA|NA|TRBJ1-5|TRBV19
CASSIGGSNSNQPQHF
TGTGCCAGTAGCATTGGGGGGAGCAATAGCAATCAGCCCCAGCATTTT
>TRBD2|NA|TRBJ2-7|TRBV29-1
CSVEGLAGGYEQYF
TGCAGCGTCGAAGGACTAGCGGGAGGGTACGAGCAGTACTTC
>NA|NA|TRBJ2-7|TRBV9
CASSSRDSGAYEQYF
TGTGCCAGCAGCTCGCGGGACTCCGGAGCCTACGAGCAGTACTTC
>TRBD2|NA|TRBJ2-1|TRBV19
CASSLSGGRYNEQFF
TGTGCCAGTAGTCTTAGCGGGGGCCGCTACAATGAGCAGTTCTTC
>NA|NA|TRBJ1-5|TRBV6-1
CASSDPGQISNQPQHF
TGTGCCAGCAGTGACCCCGGACAGATTAGCAATCAGCCCCAGCATTTT
>NA|NA|TRBJ1-4|TRBV28
CASSPTKAQGEKLFF
TGTGCCAGCAGTCCGACAAAGGCGCAAGGTGAAAAACTGTTTTTT
>TRBD1|NA|TRBJ2-5|TRBV24-1
CATSDSAGTGTQYF
TGTGCCACCAGTGATTCCGCCGGGACAGGGACCCAGTACTTC
>NA|NA|TRBJ2-5|TRBV7-6
CASSLGGLASPESQYF
TGTGCCAGCAGCTTAGGGGGGCTAGCCTCACCAGAGTCCCAGTACTTC
>NA|NA|TRBJ2-2|TRBV19
CASRIAAGELFF
TGTGCCAGTAGAATAGCAGCCGGGGAGCTGTTTTTT
>TRBD1|NA|TRBJ1-5|TRBV28
CASRTGNPNQPQHF
TGTGCCAGCAGGACAGGGAACCCGAATCAGCCCCAGCATTTT
>NA|NA|TRBJ1-1|TRBV3-1/TRBV3-2
CASSHVPLSRQNTEAFF
TGTGCCAGCAGCCATGTGCCCTTGTCCAGACAAAACACTGAAGCTTTCTTT
>NA|NA|TRBJ2-5|TRBV11-2
CASSLADKETQYF
TGTGCCAGCAGCTTAGCAGATAAAGAGACCCAGTACTTC
>TRBD1|NA|TRBJ1-2|TRBV10-1
CASSGKDREEDYGYTF
TGCGCCAGCAGTGGCAAGGACAGGGAGGAGGACTATGGCTACACCTTC
>NA|NA|TRBJ1-1|TRBV4-3
CASSQERRRSRGNTEAFF
TGCGCCAGCAGCCAAGAAAGAAGGAGGAGCAGGGGGAACACTGAAGCTTTCTTT
>TRBD1|NA|TRBJ1-3|TRBV5-6
CASSFRTGLNSGNTIYF
TGTGCCAGCAGCTTCCGGACAGGGCTAAACTCTGGAAACACCATATATTTT
>NA|NA|TRBJ2-7|TRBV11-2
CASSSRDYEQYF
TGTGCCAGCAGCTCCCGGGACTACGAGCAGTACTTC
>NA|NA|TRBJ1-6|TRBV7-2
CASNLLSGAESPLHF
TGTGCCAGCAACCTACTAAGCGGGGCGGAATCACCCCTCCACTTT
>NA|NA|TRBJ2-3|TRBV2
CASDEGRLNTDTQYF
TGTGCCAGCGATGAGGGCCGCCTTAACACAGATACGCAGTATTTT